A single sample gave rise to the 11 T cell receptor beta chains below, sequenced in a study of beta chain features in type 1 diabetes. Reverse transcribing all isolated RNA meant expressed TCRB transcripts were sequenced. Assay: immunoSEQ multiplex PCR; the TCRdb copy retains only in-frame clones and omits some. The sample records under 250,000 clones, about 14% being singletons. Sequencing used naive CD4+ T cells from blood. These receptors came from a woman between 35 and 50 years old in good health.

A few counts support this clone. The chain is built from TRBV5-1 and TRBJ2-3; tentatively, D is TRBD2 (6 bases). V lost 7 bases and J 2 bases, leaving 17 bases between the germline ends. CDR1 and CDR2 (germline): SGHRS, YFSETQ. The CDR3 sequence is 15 residues long. CDR3 residues: CASALGGSYTDTQYF. Written as DNA, the CDR3 is TGCGCCAGCGCCCTCGGAGGGTCCTACACAGATACGCAGTATTTT.

This clone was found a few times. The chain uses TRBV18 and TRBJ1-2, with 10 bases matching TRBD1. Looked up from germline, CDR1 is KGHSH and CDR2 is LQKENI. The CDR3 consists of 14 residues. V trimming: 0 bases; J trimming: 8 bases; junction bases outside the gene matches: 3. The CDR3 reads CASSPPGTGVGYTF. The CDR3 DNA follows: TGTGCCAGCTCACCACCCGGGACAGGGGTAGGCTACACCTTC.

Only a few counts were recorded for this clone. The chain links TRBV6-5 to TRBJ1-3; 9 positions match TRBD1. V dropped 6 bases and J dropped 0; count of bases not matched to a gene: 0. CDR1 and CDR2 (germline): MNHEY, SVGAGI. This CDR3 region has 14 residues. The CDR3 is CASRTGGSGNTIYF. CDR3 nucleotides: TGTGCCAGCAGGACAGGGGGCTCTGGAAACACCATATATTTT.

This clone has just a few counts. V and J are TRBV11-2 and TRBJ2-5; 8 nucleotides agree with TRBD1. V was pared by 1 base and J by 3 bases, with 10 bases of the junction left unmatched. The germline CDR1 and CDR2 sequences are SGHAT and FQNNGV. The CDR3 runs 17 residues. Written as DNA, the CDR3 is TGTGCCAGCAGCTTAGGTATTCCCGGACAGGGCGAAGAGACCCAGTACTTC. Translation gives CASSLGIPGQGEETQYF.

The genes are TRBV6-6 and TRBJ1-6, with TRBD1 as a possible D gene (6 bases). The CDR3 has 15 amino acids. The V gene's germline CDR1 is MNHNY and CDR2 SVGAGI (reference sequence). Between the trimmed V and J ends, which lost 6 bases and 7 bases, there was a span of 16 bases. The CDR3 spells CASRDDMRGNSPLHF. DNA for the CDR3: TGTGCCAGCAGGGATGACATGAGGGGGAATTCACCCCTCCACTTT.

The gene calls are TRBV28 and TRBJ2-7; D possibly corresponds to TRBD1 (5 bases). Germline CDR1 MDHEN, CDR2 SYDVKM. The CDR3 length is 15 residues. Between the trimmed V and J ends, which lost 2 bases and 0 bases, there was a span of 11 bases. CDR3 nucleotide sequence: TGTGCCAGCAGTTTAGCAGGGTTGGCCTCCTACGAGCAGTACTTC. Translation gives CASSLAGLASYEQYF.

This clone was observed a few times. The CDR3 sequence: CSATIGNTIYF. In nucleotides, the CDR3 is TGCAGTGCTACAATTGGAAACACCATATATTTT. The chain joins TRBV20-1 to TRBJ1-3; D unresolved. Germline V gene data show CDR1 as DFQATT and CDR2 as SNEGSKA (reference sequence). Trimming cost V 4 bases and J 3 bases, with 4 bases left between them. The CDR3 runs to 11 residues.

This clone has a count of ten or more. The chain carries TRBV10-3 and TRBJ2-3, with 7 positions matching TRBD2. This CDR3 comprises 15 residues. After removal of 8 bases from V and 4 bases from J, the junction contained 12 bases not matched to a gene. Germline V gene lookup returns CDR1 ENHRY and CDR2 SYGVKD. For the CDR3, the DNA is TGTGCCATCGCCCGGGGAGGGCTCGGGGCAGATACGCAGTATTTT. As protein: CAIARGGLGADTQYF.

CDR3 amino acids: CASSLRRMNTEAFF. DNA for the CDR3: TGCGCCAGCAGCTTGCGGCGGATGAACACTGAAGCTTTCTTT. The chain carries TRBV5-1 and TRBJ1-1; D gene ambiguous. This CDR3 has 14 residues. Looked up from germline, CDR1 is SGHRS and CDR2 is YFSETQ. The V and J ends lost 1 base and 0 bases respectively, with 7 bases between them.

This clone was picked up a small number of times. The chain combines TRBV18 with TRBJ2-1; a possible D gene is TRBD1 (5 bases). The germline V and J ends were trimmed by 0 bases and 8 bases, with 11 bases remaining between them. In germline, CDR1 is KGHSH, CDR2 LQKENI. CDR3 length equals 14 residues. The CDR3 is CASSPPGRGDEQFF. The CDR3 DNA reads as TGTGCCAGCTCACCACCGGGTAGGGGTGATGAGCAGTTCTTC.

This CDR3 is CAIADLYRDRGYNEQFF. The CDR3 DNA is TGTGCCATCGCCGACCTATACCGGGACAGGGGATACAATGAGCAGTTCTTC. This chain links TRBV10-3 with TRBJ2-1, with 10 positions matching TRBD1. The ends lost 8 bases at V and 4 bases at J; junction bases unmatched: 14. Germline lookup yields CDR1 ENHRY and CDR2 SYGVKD. The CDR3 consists of 17 residues.